This T cell receptor beta chain stems from a study of T cells after yellow fever vaccination. The wider study: It was SMART-Seq v4 Ultra Low Input that prepared the fractions with low cell numbers. Findings of the study overall: Detected again after the booster were most primary-vaccination clones, at 96% CD4 and approximately 87% CD8. The appearance of a small share of clonotypes in both CD4 and CD8 compartments was observed.

Points on this clonotype: Its antigen is not known.

Generation of TCR cDNA used 5'RACE template switching (which added a universal primer site and UMIs). Using its own MiXCR run on the 5' RACE reads, TCRdb lists one record per CDR3 protein. The data contain 150,000 to 200,000 distinct CDR3 sequences, 9.5% to 12% of them singletons. This CDR3 has 18 residues. The germline CDR1 and CDR2 sequences are MNHEY and SVGAGI. With 5 bases removed from V and 0 bases from J, the gap between germline ends came to 22 bases. This TCR was sampled from a man aged 18 to 30 who received the YFV17D yellow fever vaccine. The sequencing used CD8+ T cells sorted from PBMCs, collected 15 days after the yellow fever booster vaccination. The chain recombines TRBV6-5 with TRBJ1-2; D not resolved. The CDR3 sequence is CASSRYSPARTANYGYTF. The DNA of the CDR3 is TGTGCCAGCAGTAGGTACTCCCCGGCGAGGACCGCTAACTATGGCTACACCTTC.